Presented here are 2 T cell receptor beta chains from one specimen sequenced in a study of T cell clones after liver transplantation. TCRdb's copy holds only in-frame clones and misses some; the assay was immunoSEQ multiplex PCR. The sample shows approximately 6,000 clones, 65% to 80% of them seen only once. Sample: CD8+ T cells from blood, taken 24 months after liver transplant. These receptors all come from a human patient who received a liver transplant. Among the T cells, some may be from the graft donor.

J is TRBJ2-1 and V is TRBV4-1, with no clear D. The CDR3 is 13 residues long. Deletions cut 1 base from V and 2 bases from J, with 3 bases between. Germline V gene lookup returns CDR1 MGHRA and CDR2 YSYEKL. The CDR3 region has the DNA TGCGCCAGCAGCCAAGGGACCTACAATGAGCAGTTCTTC. Protein: CASSQGTYNEQFF.

This rearrangement joins TRBV6-1 to TRBJ1-1, with D perhaps TRBD1 (6 bases). The V end was cut by 2 bases, the J end by 1 base, with 8 bases between. Germline CDR1 is MNHNS and CDR2 is SASEGT. CDR3 length: 14 amino acids. CDR3 residues: CASSEPTGNTEAFF. As DNA, the CDR3 is TGTGCCAGCAGTGAACCGACAGGGAACACTGAAGCTTTCTTT.